These T cell receptor beta chains were read from a single sample in a study of cytomegalovirus exposure and HLA in healthy donors. Assay: immunoSEQ multiplex PCR; the TCRdb copy retains only in-frame clones and omits some. The sample has about 150,000 clones; approximately 78% are singletons. Sequences were obtained from PBMCs. The receptors derive from a woman aged 50 to 60 in good health and CMV-seropositive. The CDR3 runs from the conserved cysteine through the conserved F or W. The order of the fields is V gene, D gene, clone size, J gene, CDR3 DNA, CDR3 protein. D genes are given only for firm matches. Expanded clones are given a class, and other clones once, few, many or no size at all.

V gene: TRBV28; D gene: .; clone size: once; J gene: TRBJ1-2; CDR3 DNA: TGTGCCAGCAGGGGCGCAGAGAACTATGGCTACACCTTC; CDR3 protein: CASRGAENYGYTF
V gene: TRBV5-1; D gene: .; clone size: .; J gene: TRBJ2-7; CDR3 DNA: TGCGCCAGCAGCTTGACAGGTCTCAGCGAGCAGTACTTC; CDR3 protein: CASSLTGLSEQYF
V gene: TRBV19; D gene: TRBD2; clone size: once; J gene: TRBJ2-1; CDR3 DNA: TGTGCCAGTAGTACTAGCGGGGGGGTCTACAATGAGCAGTTCTTC; CDR3 protein: CASSTSGGVYNEQFF
V gene: TRBV2; D gene: .; clone size: few; J gene: TRBJ2-1; CDR3 DNA: TGTGCCAGCAGTGAGGGGCTTAACTCCTACAATGAGCAGTTCTTC; CDR3 protein: CASSEGLNSYNEQFF
V gene: TRBV2; D gene: TRBD1; clone size: .; J gene: TRBJ2-7; CDR3 DNA: TGTGCCAGCAGCGCGGTACCGGGACAGTACGCCTACGAGCAGTACTTC; CDR3 protein: CASSAVPGQYAYEQYF
V gene: TRBV6-5; D gene: TRBD1; clone size: few; J gene: TRBJ1-1; CDR3 DNA: TGTGCCAGCAGTCCCTTGGGGGCAGGGGGCGGACGAGCTTTCTTT; CDR3 protein: CASSPLGAGGGRAFF
V gene: TRBV5-1; D gene: .; clone size: once; J gene: TRBJ1-1; CDR3 DNA: TGCGCCGGCAGCTTGGAGGGGGGGATGGACACTGAAGCTTTCTTT; CDR3 protein: CAGSLEGGMDTEAFF
V gene: TRBV5-1; D gene: TRBD2; clone size: once; J gene: TRBJ2-1; CDR3 DNA: TGCGCCAGCAGCTTGTATGGGACTAGCGGGGGAAATGAGCAGTTCTTC; CDR3 protein: CASSLYGTSGGNEQFF
V gene: TRBV13; D gene: .; clone size: .; J gene: TRBJ1-1; CDR3 DNA: TGTGCCAGCAGCCTCAACGACAGGACTGAAGCTTTCTTT; CDR3 protein: CASSLNDRTEAFF
V gene: TRBV7-2; D gene: TRBD1; clone size: .; J gene: TRBJ2-1; CDR3 DNA: TGTGCCAGCAGCACACAGGGGGCGCGGGCTATCGATGAGCAGTTCTTC; CDR3 protein: CASSTQGARAIDEQFF
V gene: TRBV5-1; D gene: .; clone size: once; J gene: TRBJ1-6; CDR3 DNA: TGCGCCAGCAGCTTGTCGGGAGTAAATAATTCACCCCTCCACTTT; CDR3 protein: CASSLSGVNNSPLHF
V gene: TRBV5-1; D gene: .; clone size: .; J gene: TRBJ2-1; CDR3 DNA: TGCGCCAGCAGCCAAGGGGCCATCTCCTACAATGAGCAGTTCTTC; CDR3 protein: CASSQGAISYNEQFF
V gene: TRBV6-5; D gene: .; clone size: once; J gene: TRBJ1-1; CDR3 DNA: TGTGCCAGCACCTACTCGGGGGGCACTGAAGCTTTCTTT; CDR3 protein: CASTYSGGTEAFF
V gene: TRBV5-1; D gene: TRBD1; clone size: .; J gene: TRBJ1-2; CDR3 DNA: TGCGCTAGCAGCTTGGACCGGGACAGTTCCTATGGCTACACCTTC; CDR3 protein: CASSLDRDSSYGYTF
V gene: TRBV29-1; D gene: TRBD2; clone size: .; J gene: TRBJ2-3; CDR3 DNA: TGCAGCGTACTAGCGGGGGTGAACACAGATACGCAGTATTTT; CDR3 protein: CSVLAGVNTDTQYF
V gene: TRBV5-1; D gene: .; clone size: .; J gene: TRBJ1-1; CDR3 DNA: TGCGCCAGCAGCCAGCCACAGGGTTCGAACACTGAAGCTTTCTTT; CDR3 protein: CASSQPQGSNTEAFF
V gene: TRBV18; D gene: TRBD1; clone size: .; J gene: TRBJ2-2; CDR3 DNA: TGTGCCAGCTCACCGATTGCAGGGGGTAACGGGGAGCTGTTTTTT; CDR3 protein: CASSPIAGGNGELFF
V gene: TRBV4-2; D gene: TRBD1; clone size: .; J gene: TRBJ1-1; CDR3 DNA: TGTGCCAGCAGCCAAGATAACAGGGGAGACACTGAAGCTTTCTTT; CDR3 protein: CASSQDNRGDTEAFF
V gene: TRBV2; D gene: .; clone size: .; J gene: TRBJ2-2; CDR3 DNA: TGTGCCAGCAGACCTCCTCAGGGCACCGGGGAGCTGTTTTTT; CDR3 protein: CASRPPQGTGELFF
V gene: TRBV5-1; D gene: .; clone size: few; J gene: TRBJ1-3; CDR3 DNA: TGCGCCAGCAGCCCCCAGACAAGCTCTGGAAACACCATATATTTT; CDR3 protein: CASSPQTSSGNTIYF
V gene: TRBV19; D gene: TRBD1; clone size: .; J gene: TRBJ1-2; CDR3 DNA: TGTGCCAGTAGCCTGCGAATGTACAGGGGGCAAAACTATGGCTACACCTTC; CDR3 protein: CASSLRMYRGQNYGYTF
V gene: TRBV28; D gene: .; clone size: few; J gene: TRBJ2-1; CDR3 DNA: TGTGCCAGCAGTTTAACCCCGCATATTAGCGGTTACAATGAGCAGTTCTTC; CDR3 protein: CASSLTPHISGYNEQFF
V gene: TRBV4-3; D gene: TRBD2; clone size: .; J gene: TRBJ2-5; CDR3 DNA: TGCGCCAGCAGCCAAACTAGCGGGGGGGCCCACGAGACCCAGTACTTC; CDR3 protein: CASSQTSGGAHETQYF
V gene: TRBV6-4; D gene: .; clone size: .; J gene: TRBJ1-2; CDR3 DNA: TGTGCCAGCAGTGCCTACACCGGGATTCAAGCCCATGGCTACACCTTC; CDR3 protein: CASSAYTGIQAHGYTF
V gene: TRBV6-5; D gene: .; clone size: .; J gene: TRBJ2-7; CDR3 DNA: TGTGCCAGCAGCAACAGGCCCCTCACCTCCGAGCAGTACTTC; CDR3 protein: CASSNRPLTSEQYF
V gene: TRBV6-1; D gene: TRBD1; clone size: .; J gene: TRBJ2-7; CDR3 DNA: TGTGCCAGCAGTCCGGGACAGACCTACGAGCAGTACTTC; CDR3 protein: CASSPGQTYEQYF
V gene: TRBV15; D gene: TRBD2; clone size: .; J gene: TRBJ2-5; CDR3 DNA: TGTGCCACCAGCAGAGACGGGGAGGGTCATGAGACCCAGTACTTC; CDR3 protein: CATSRDGEGHETQYF
V gene: TRBV6-5; D gene: TRBD1; clone size: .; J gene: TRBJ1-1; CDR3 DNA: TGTGCCGGGACCGACAGGGGAGTACCGAACACTGAAGCTTTCTTT; CDR3 protein: CAGTDRGVPNTEAFF
V gene: TRBV5-4; D gene: TRBD1; clone size: .; J gene: TRBJ2-6; CDR3 DNA: TGTGCCAGCAGCCGTACAGGGGACGGGGCCAACGTCCTGACTTTC; CDR3 protein: CASSRTGDGANVLTF
V gene: TRBV28; D gene: TRBD1; clone size: .; J gene: TRBJ1-5; CDR3 DNA: TGTGCCAGCAGAGACTGGACAGGGGGCACTCAGCCCCAGCATTTT; CDR3 protein: CASRDWTGGTQPQHF
V gene: TRBV29-1; D gene: TRBD1; clone size: .; J gene: TRBJ2-7; CDR3 DNA: TGCAGCGCCACCGACAGGGACTACGAGCAGTACTTC; CDR3 protein: CSATDRDYEQYF
V gene: TRBV10-3; D gene: TRBD1; clone size: .; J gene: TRBJ1-2; CDR3 DNA: TGTGCCATCATGCCGGGACAGGGGTTCTATGGCTACACCTTC; CDR3 protein: CAIMPGQGFYGYTF
V gene: TRBV6-1; D gene: .; clone size: .; J gene: TRBJ1-1; CDR3 DNA: TGTGCCAGCAAACCCCCGGATCGGGACACTGAAGCTTTCTTT; CDR3 protein: CASKPPDRDTEAFF
V gene: TRBV18; D gene: .; clone size: .; J gene: TRBJ2-3; CDR3 DNA: TGTGCCAGCTCACCTCTAGCGGATACGCAGTATTTT; CDR3 protein: CASSPLADTQYF
V gene: TRBV5-1; D gene: .; clone size: once; J gene: TRBJ1-3; CDR3 DNA: TGCGCCAGCAGCTTGACAGGGTCGAGCTCTGGAAACACCATATATTTT; CDR3 protein: CASSLTGSSSGNTIYF
V gene: TRBV28; D gene: .; clone size: .; J gene: TRBJ2-2; CDR3 DNA: TGTGCCAGCACCTCCATGGGGGGTCCTACCGGGGAGCTGTTTTTT; CDR3 protein: CASTSMGGPTGELFF
V gene: TRBV5-1; D gene: TRBD1; clone size: .; J gene: TRBJ1-5; CDR3 DNA: TGCGCCAGCAGCGACGGGACAGCCAATCAGCCCCAGCATTTT; CDR3 protein: CASSDGTANQPQHF
V gene: TRBV2; D gene: .; clone size: once; J gene: TRBJ1-4; CDR3 DNA: TGTGCCAGCAGAAAGGGAGTAGGTGAAAAACTGTTTTTT; CDR3 protein: CASRKGVGEKLFF
V gene: TRBV21-1; D gene: .; clone size: .; J gene: TRBJ2-1; CDR3 DNA: TGTGCCAGCAGCAAATTTTCCGGACATATCAATGAGCAGTTCTTC; CDR3 protein: CASSKFSGHINEQFF
V gene: TRBV25-1; D gene: .; clone size: .; J gene: TRBJ2-1; CDR3 DNA: TGTGCCAGCAGTAGAGGAAGTCCCTACAATGAGCAGTTCTTC; CDR3 protein: CASSRGSPYNEQFF
V gene: TRBV5-6; D gene: TRBD2; clone size: many; J gene: TRBJ2-3; CDR3 DNA: TGTGCCAGCAGCTCCGCATCGCGGGGGACAGATACGCAGTATTTT; CDR3 protein: CASSSASRGTDTQYF
V gene: TRBV19; D gene: TRBD2; clone size: .; J gene: TRBJ2-2; CDR3 DNA: TGTGCCAGTAGTATTATTAGCGGGGGGAACACCGGGGAGCTGTTTTTT; CDR3 protein: CASSIISGGNTGELFF
V gene: TRBV5-1; D gene: TRBD1; clone size: .; J gene: TRBJ1-2; CDR3 DNA: TGCGCCAGCAGCGATGACCGGGACAGGCCCTCCGCCTATTATGGCTACACCTTC; CDR3 protein: CASSDDRDRPSAYYGYTF
V gene: TRBV11-2; D gene: .; clone size: .; J gene: TRBJ1-5; CDR3 DNA: TGTGCCAGCAGCTTAGATCAGGATCTGCAGCCCCAGCATTTT; CDR3 protein: CASSLDQDLQPQHF
V gene: TRBV5-1; D gene: .; clone size: .; J gene: TRBJ2-7; CDR3 DNA: TGCGCCAGCAGCTTGGGACTGGAATACGAGCAGTACTTC; CDR3 protein: CASSLGLEYEQYF
V gene: TRBV6-1; D gene: TRBD2; clone size: .; J gene: TRBJ2-1; CDR3 DNA: TGTGCCAGCAGTGCTGGGTACTCTAGCGGACCGTACAATGAGCAGTTCTTC; CDR3 protein: CASSAGYSSGPYNEQFF
V gene: TRBV28; D gene: TRBD2; clone size: .; J gene: TRBJ2-6; CDR3 DNA: TGTGCCAGCACCTTAGGACTAGCGGGAGCTGGGGCCAACGTCCTGACTTTC; CDR3 protein: CASTLGLAGAGANVLTF
V gene: TRBV4-1; D gene: TRBD2; clone size: .; J gene: TRBJ2-4; CDR3 DNA: TGCGCCAGCAGCCAAGATCCCCGGGGACTAGCGGGGGGAATAAAAAACAGTCAGTACTTC; CDR3 protein: CASSQDPRGLAGGIKNSQYF